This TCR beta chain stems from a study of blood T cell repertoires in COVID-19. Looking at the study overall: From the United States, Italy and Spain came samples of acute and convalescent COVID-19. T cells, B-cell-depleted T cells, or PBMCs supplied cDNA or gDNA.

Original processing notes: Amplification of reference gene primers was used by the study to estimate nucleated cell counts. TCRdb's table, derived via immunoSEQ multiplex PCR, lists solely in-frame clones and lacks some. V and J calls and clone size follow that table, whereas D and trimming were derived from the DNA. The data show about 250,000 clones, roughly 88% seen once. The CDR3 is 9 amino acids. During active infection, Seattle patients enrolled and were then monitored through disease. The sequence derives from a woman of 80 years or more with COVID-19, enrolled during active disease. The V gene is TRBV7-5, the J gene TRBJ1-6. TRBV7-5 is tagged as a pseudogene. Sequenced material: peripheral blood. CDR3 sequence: CVRGRALHF. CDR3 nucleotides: TGTGTCAGAGGTCGGGCCCTCCACTTT.